The rows below give T cell receptor beta chains drawn from one sample of a study of blood T cell repertoires in COVID-19. TCRdb's copy holds only in-frame clones and misses some; the assay was immunoSEQ multiplex PCR. The table lists 260,000 or so clones, 75% to 90% of them singletons, with less than 10% in the top ten. The sequenced sample was peripheral blood. The receptors were gathered from a human donor in a cohort sampled during active COVID-19. Each CDR3 is given with its conserved first and last residue. D genes are given only for firm matches. Expanded clones are given a class, and other clones once, few, many or no size at all.

.	TRBV28	.	TRBJ2-1	TGTGCCAGCGGAGAGGGCCCTTACAATGAGCAGTTCTTC	CASGEGPYNEQFF
TRBD1	TRBV9	.	TRBJ1-2	TGTGCCAGTAAGGGGACAGTCTATGGCTACACCTTC	CASKGTVYGYTF
.	TRBV2	few	TRBJ2-5	TGTGCCAGCAGTGATTACTGGGCCGCAGAGACCCAGTACTTC	CASSDYWAAETQYF
.	TRBV6-1	.	TRBJ1-6	TGTGCCAGCAGTGAATGGGGGGGAGATTCACCCCTCCACTTT	CASSEWGGDSPLHF
TRBD2	TRBV29-1	.	TRBJ2-5	TGCAGCGTCCCGGGACTAGCGGGAGGGGTACAAGAGACCCAGTACTTC	CSVPGLAGGVQETQYF
TRBD2	TRBV6-2/TRBV6-3	.	TRBJ2-7	TGTGCCAGCAGTTACGAGGGACTAGCAAAAGTCGAGCAGTACTTC	CASSYEGLAKVEQYF
.	TRBV4-1	.	TRBJ1-5	TGCGCCAGCAGCCAGGGCAGGGAGCCCCAGCATTTT	CASSQGREPQHF
.	TRBV24-1	.	TRBJ1-5	TGTGCCACCAGTGAGGGGAGTCGTCAGCCCCAGCATTTT	CATSEGSRQPQHF
.	TRBV7-9	.	TRBJ2-2	TGTGCCAGCAGACTGGGGGCCACCGGGGAGCTGTTTTTT	CASRLGATGELFF
TRBD2	TRBV9	.	TRBJ2-7	TGTGCCAGCAGCGTAGAGTGGGAGGGCCTCGACGAGCAGTACTTC	CASSVEWEGLDEQYF
.	TRBV2	.	TRBJ1-4	TGTGCCAGCAGTGCCCGACAGGTGGAAATTAATGAAAAACTGTTTTTT	CASSARQVEINEKLFF
TRBD1	TRBV7-2	.	TRBJ2-7	TGTGCCAGCAGCACGAACAGGGGGCCAACGGGAGAGCAGTACTTC	CASSTNRGPTGEQYF
.	TRBV19	.	TRBJ1-5	TGTGCCAGTAGTATTCTTTCACATAAGCAGGCATTTAGCAATCAGCCCCAGCATTTT	CASSILSHKQAFSNQPQHF
.	TRBV5-1	.	TRBJ2-1	TGCGCCAGCAGCTTGGCCTCAGGGCATTTTGAGCAGTTCTTC	CASSLASGHFEQFF
.	TRBV18	.	TRBJ2-5	TGTGCCAGCTCACCACCGAGTATAGAGACCCAGTACTTC	CASSPPSIETQYF
TRBD1	TRBV29-1	.	TRBJ2-5	TGCAGCATGGGACAGGGGGTATGGGAGACCCAGTACTTC	CSMGQGVWETQYF
.	TRBV27	once	TRBJ1-2	TGTGCCAGCAGTCAACAGGCCAACTATGGCTACACCTTC	CASSQQANYGYTF
.	TRBV5-4	.	TRBJ2-7	TGTGCCAGCAGCTTGGGTCTAACCTACGAGCAGTACTTC	CASSLGLTYEQYF
.	TRBV4-3	.	TRBJ1-4	TGCGCCAGCAGCCAATCTTGGCCGGGAGAAAAACTGTTTTTT	CASSQSWPGEKLFF
.	TRBV18	.	TRBJ1-1	TGTGCCAGCTCACCATTCGGAAACGGAGGGGACACTGAAGCTTTCTTT	CASSPFGNGGDTEAFF
TRBD1	TRBV18	.	TRBJ1-6	TGTGCCAGCTCACAAGGGGACAGTCGTTCCTATAATTCACCCCTCCACTTT	CASSQGDSRSYNSPLHF
TRBD1	TRBV5-1	once	TRBJ1-6	TGCGCCAGCAGCTACCTTGGACAGGAGAATTCACCCCTCCACTTT	CASSYLGQENSPLHF
.	TRBV29-1	.	TRBJ1-1	TGCAGCGTTGAAGTAGTACAGGGTACTGAAGCTTTCTTT	CSVEVVQGTEAFF
TRBD1	TRBV29-1	.	TRBJ2-1	TGCAGCGCAGGGGGCTCGTCCTACAATGAGCAGTTCTTC	CSAGGSSYNEQFF
.	TRBV3-1/TRBV3-2	.	TRBJ2-3	TGTGCCAGCAGCCAAGGGGTTAGGGGATCCACAGATACGCAGTATTTT	CASSQGVRGSTDTQYF
TRBD1	TRBV18	.	TRBJ2-2	TGTGCCAGCTCACCAAGGGGACAGAGAACCGGGGAGCTGTTTTTT	CASSPRGQRTGELFF